These 7 T cell receptor beta chains came from one sample sequenced in a study of T cells in Graves' hyperthyroidism and ophthalmopathy (dated by TCRdb to the late 2010s). Libraries were built with multiplex PCR. The instrument given in TCRdb is Illumina HiSeq 2000. TCR beta CDR3 regions were amplified from RNA transcripts. A first-round RT-PCR of the TCR CDR3 used the HTBI primer set with the Qiagen OneStep RT-PCR kit. TCRdb redid the processing of the public reads, applying fastp at Q25 and MiXCR, and retained in-frame beta chains. Each CDR3 protein gets just one entry, which takes the most common genes and DNA from the rows behind it. Here the sample has tens of thousands of distinct CDR3 sequences; around 50% occur a single time. The ten largest clones take up approximately 6% of the sample. The sequencing input was blood. Source of these receptors: a woman aged 45-59 years with Graves' hyperthyroidism that later progressed to Graves' ophthalmopathy.

This clonotype has only one observation. Relative to the germline gene, one junction end is altered; a read error may explain this. The rearrangement uses TRBV28 and TRBJ1-2; D might be TRBD1 (5 bases). CDR1 MDHEN and CDR2 SYDVKM come from the germline V gene. The CDR3 runs to 15 residues. CDR3 in amino acids: CASSPESRANYGCTF. Here the CDR3 DNA reads TGTGCCAGCAGCCCCGAATCCAGGGCTAACTATGGCTGCACCTTC.

The chain has TRBV10-3 and TRBJ1-2; 8 nucleotides match TRBD1. The germline gives CDR1 ENHRY, CDR2 SYGVKD. This CDR3 is built from 13 residues. V was clipped by 6 bases and J by 6 bases; unmatched bases: 6. CDR3 in DNA: TGTGCCATCAGCGACAGGGGATCGGATGGCTACACCTTC. Residues: CAISDRGSDGYTF.

The chain joins TRBV7-9 to TRBJ2-5; 8 nucleotides align to TRBD2. The junction had 5 bases not matched to a gene; V was cut back by 1 base and J by 4 bases. The CDR3 contains 15 residues. Germline V gene lookup returns CDR1 SEHNR and CDR2 FQNEAQ (reference sequence). The chain's CDR3 is CASSLGSGNGETQYF. CDR3 coding DNA: TGTGCCAGCAGCTTAGGTAGCGGGAACGGAGAGACCCAGTACTTC.

The V and J genes are TRBV5-1 and TRBJ2-3, with TRBD1 identical over 10 bases. The V segment lost 3 bases and the J segment 11 bases; nucleotides outside the gene matches: 9. The CDR3 runs to 14 residues. Germline CDR1 reads SGHRS; CDR2 reads YFSETQ. The CDR3 DNA is TGCGCCAGCAGCTCGACAGGGGGCTACAATGAGCAGTATTTT. The encoded protein is CASSSTGGYNEQYF.

This clonotype occurred many times. V usage is TRBV5-1 and J usage is TRBJ2-5, with 8 bases matching TRBD2. The CDR3 consists of 16 residues. In germline, CDR1 is SGHRS, CDR2 YFSETQ. Trimming removed 0 bases from V and 3 bases from J; junction bases left unmatched: 7. The CDR3 DNA is TGCGCCAGCAGCTTGGATGGCGGGAGGACAAAAGAGACCCAGTACTTC. Translating it yields CASSLDGGRTKETQYF. Filled out from reference TRBV5-1 and TRBJ2-5, the complete variable domain reads KAGVTQTPRYLIKTRGQQVTLSCSPISGHRSVSWYQQTPGQGLQFLFEYFSETQRNKGNFPGRFSGRQFSNSRSEMNVSTLELGDSALYLCASSLDGGRTKETQYFGPGTRLLVL.

The rearrangement uses TRBV2 and TRBJ2-7, with D tentatively TRBD2 (6 bases). CDR1 is SNHLY, CDR2 FYNNEI, per germline. This CDR3 is 16 amino acids long. V dropped 3 bases and J dropped 0 bases, with 15 bases sitting between them. DNA of the CDR3: TGTGCCAGCAGTGAGCTGGTAGCGGCAAGCTCCTACGAGCAGTACTTC. This gives the protein CASSELVAASSYEQYF.

The V gene is TRBV7-2, the J gene TRBJ1-6; TRBD1 matches 8 bases. The CDR3 contains 14 residues. Germline-derived CDR1 and CDR2 are SGHTA and FQGNSA. V shed 5 bases and J 7 bases; nucleotides not matched to a gene: 4. CDR3 sequence (DNA): TGTACCAGCAGCCCAGACAGGGGAAATTCACCCCTCCACTTT. Translation gives CTSSPDRGNSPLHF.